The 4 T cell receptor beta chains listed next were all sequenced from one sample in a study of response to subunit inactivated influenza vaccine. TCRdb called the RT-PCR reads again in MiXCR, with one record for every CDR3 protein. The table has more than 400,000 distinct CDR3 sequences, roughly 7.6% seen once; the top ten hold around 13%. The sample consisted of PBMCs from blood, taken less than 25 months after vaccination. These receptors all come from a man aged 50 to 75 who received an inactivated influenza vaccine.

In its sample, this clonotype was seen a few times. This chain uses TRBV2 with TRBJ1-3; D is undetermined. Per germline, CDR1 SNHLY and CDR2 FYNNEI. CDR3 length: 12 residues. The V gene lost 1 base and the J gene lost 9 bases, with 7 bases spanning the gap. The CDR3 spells CASSEGEFTIYF. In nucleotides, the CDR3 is TGTGCCAGCAGTGAAGGGGAATTCACCATATATTTT.

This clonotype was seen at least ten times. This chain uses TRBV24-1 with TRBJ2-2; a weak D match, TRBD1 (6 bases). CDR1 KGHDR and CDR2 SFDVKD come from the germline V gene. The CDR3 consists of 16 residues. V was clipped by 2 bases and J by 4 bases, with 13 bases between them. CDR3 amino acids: CATSDSTGRGTGELFF. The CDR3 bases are TGTGCCACCAGTGATTCGACAGGACGGGGCACCGGGGAGCTGTTTTTT.

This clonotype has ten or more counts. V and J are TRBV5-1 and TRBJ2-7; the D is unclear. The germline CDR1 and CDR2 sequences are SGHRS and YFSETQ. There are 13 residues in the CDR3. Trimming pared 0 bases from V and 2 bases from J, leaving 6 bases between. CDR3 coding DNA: TGCGCCAGCAGCTTGGAGGGCACCTACGAGCAGTACTTC. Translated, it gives CASSLEGTYEQYF. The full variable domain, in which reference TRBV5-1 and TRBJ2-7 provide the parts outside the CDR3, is KAGVTQTPRYLIKTRGQQVTLSCSPISGHRSVSWYQQTPGQGLQFLFEYFSETQRNKGNFPGRFSGRQFSNSRSEMNVSTLELGDSALYLCASSLEGTYEQYFGPGTRLTVT.

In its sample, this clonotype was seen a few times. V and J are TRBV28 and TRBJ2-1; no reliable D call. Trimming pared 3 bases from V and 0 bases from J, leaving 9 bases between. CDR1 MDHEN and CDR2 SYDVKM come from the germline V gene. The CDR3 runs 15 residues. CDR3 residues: CASSFNPASYNEQFF. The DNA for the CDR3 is TGTGCCAGCAGTTTCAATCCGGCCTCCTACAATGAGCAGTTCTTC.